This TCR beta chain was obtained from a study of blood T cell repertoires in COVID-19. Across the whole study: Both acute and convalescent COVID-19 samples were obtained from the United States, Italy and Spain. T cells, B-cell-depleted T cells, or PBMCs supplied cDNA or gDNA.

Study processing details: Reference gene primer amplification in the assay estimated nucleated cell counts. Clones were sequenced by immunoSEQ multiplex PCR, and TCRdb holds only the in-frame ones, with some missing. That table furnishes V, J and clone size, whereas the DNA furnished D and trimming. Found here are 50,000 to 70,000 clones, about 91% of them singletons; the top ten hold over 2%. CDR1 is SGDLS and CDR2 is YYNGEE in the germline V gene. The CDR3 has 15 residues. J was trimmed by 4 bases and V by 3 bases; bases with no gene match: 9. The receptor was derived from a man aged 60 to 69 with acute or convalescent COVID-19. Source material: peripheral blood. The rearrangement uses TRBV9 and TRBJ1-2; 7 bases agree with TRBD1. CDR3 bases: TGTGCCAGCAGCGACGTTGAGGGGGCGGTCTATGGCTACACCTTC. Translated, it gives CASSDVEGAVYGYTF.